Each of the 7 T cell receptor beta chains below was sequenced from the same sample in a study of blood T cell repertoires in COVID-19 (dated by TCRdb to 2020 to 2021). Libraries came from the immunoSEQ multiplex PCR assay. TCRdb took over this immuneACCESS table, retaining in-frame rearrangements with V and J assigned. Such tables are incomplete; in checked studies, under half of the missing clones stem from an unresolved V gene, and the remainder is unexplained. The sample data list tens of thousands of clones, and roughly 72% of these were observed just once. The biggest ten clones account for 20% to 25% of the sample. Source material: peripheral blood. These receptors were taken from a woman aged 55-69 years in a cohort sampled during active or convalescent COVID-19.

This clone was observed a single time. The V and J genes are TRBV19 and TRBJ1-2; TRBD1 matches 8 bases. This CDR3 spans 15 amino acids. The germline V gene encodes CDR1 LNHDA and CDR2 SQIVND (reference sequence). After removal of 6 bases from V and 4 bases from J, the junction contained 10 bases not matched to a gene. CDR3 coding DNA: TGTGCCAGTAGCCCTCGGAGGGACAGGCCCTATGGCTACACCTTC. Translating gives CASSPRRDRPYGYTF. Looking up the rest from reference TRBV19 and TRBJ1-2 gives the full variable domain: DGGITQSPKYLFRKEGQNVTLSCEQNLNHDAMYWYRQDPGQGLRLIYYSQIVNDFQKGDIAEGYSVSREKKESFPLTVTSAQKNPTAFYLCASSPRRDRPYGYTFGSGTRLTVV.

In this sample, this clone turned up a few times. This chain joins TRBV18 and TRBJ2-1, with a tentative D call TRBD1 (6 bases). The ends were cut back, 8 bases at V and 4 bases at J, with 18 bases in the middle. The CDR3 length is 15 residues. Germline assignment: CDR1 KGHSH and CDR2 LQKENI. The CDR3 DNA sequence: TGTGCCAGCGCCGGGACAAGGTCTATATACAATGAGCAGTTCTTC. Translating it yields CASAGTRSIYNEQFF. Complete variable domain (other parts from reference TRBV18 and TRBJ2-1): NAGVMQNPRHLVRRRGQEARLRCSPMKGHSHVYWYRQLPEEGLKFMVYLQKENIIDESGMPKERFSAEFPKEGPSILRIQQVVRGDSAAYFCASAGTRSIYNEQFFGPGTRLTVL.

The chain has TRBV2 and TRBJ2-3; no firm D call. Per the germline V gene, CDR1 is SNHLY and CDR2 is FYNNEI. Trimming cost V 3 bases and J 2 bases, with 12 bases left between them. The CDR3 sequence is 15 residues long. CDR3 in amino acids: CASSDSTVITDTQYF. The CDR3 DNA sequence: TGTGCCAGCAGTGACAGCACAGTGATCACAGATACGCAGTATTTT.

V usage is TRBV27 and J usage is TRBJ1-5, with D uncertain. Trimming removed 0 bases from V and 4 bases from J, with 4 bases in between. The CDR3 spans 13 residues. Germline V gene data show CDR1 as MNHEY and CDR2 as SMNVEV (reference sequence). In DNA, the CDR3 is TGTGCCAGCAGTTTATCCGTAAATCAGCCCCAGCATTTT. Translated, it gives CASSLSVNQPQHF.

V is TRBV2 and J is TRBJ1-6; 9 bases line up with TRBD1. Germline V gene data show CDR1 as SNHLY and CDR2 as FYNNEI. V dropped 4 bases and J dropped 8; count of bases not matched to a gene: 3. The CDR3 length is 14 residues. CDR3 residues: CASSVRQGDSPLHF. DNA for the CDR3: TGTGCCAGCAGTGTACGACAGGGGGATTCACCCCTCCACTTT. Combining the CDR3 with reference TRBV2 and TRBJ1-6 gives the whole variable domain EPEVTQTPSHQVTQMGQEVILRCVPISNHLYFYWYRQILGQKVEFLVSFYNNEISEKSEIFDDQFSVERPDGSNFTLKIRSTKLEDSAMYFCASSVRQGDSPLHFGNGTRLTVT.

In its sample, this clone was seen once. The chain carries TRBV28 and TRBJ2-7, with TRBD1 matching over 12 bases. J lost 7 bases, V lost 10 bases, and 11 bases had no gene match. In germline, CDR1 is MDHEN, CDR2 SYDVKM. The CDR3 is 14 residues long. CDR3 region: CATKGGTGGGEQYF. CDR3 DNA sequence: TGTGCCACCAAAGGGGGGACAGGGGGCGGAGAGCAGTACTTC.

This sequence joins TRBV5-1 and TRBJ2-3; 7 positions agree with TRBD1. This CDR3 has 15 amino acids. V trimming: 0 bases; J trimming: 2 bases; junction bases outside the gene matches: 3. The germline gives CDR1 SGHRS, CDR2 YFSETQ. The CDR3 loop reads CASSLVGQSTDTQYF. DNA for the CDR3: TGCGCCAGCAGCTTGGTGGGACAGTCCACAGATACGCAGTATTTT.